This TCR beta chain appears in the sequencing data of a study of control samples from healthy donors and cancer patients. Germline V gives CDR1 SGHRS, CDR2 YFSETQ. The V gene end was trimmed by 0 bases and the J gene end by 2 bases; junction bases not matched to a gene: 1. The CDR3 runs to 14 residues. This clone has only one observation. TCRdb's table, derived via immunoSEQ multiplex PCR, lists solely in-frame clones and lacks some. The sample includes some 82,000 clones, approximately 89% of them seen just once. The sequenced sample was blood. The clonotype was recovered from a man aged 45 to 65 in good health. J is TRBJ1-2 and V is TRBV5-1; 7 bases line up with TRBD1. The CDR3 DNA is TGCGCCAGCAGCTTGGGGGGACAGAACTATGGCTACACCTTC. As protein: CASSLGGQNYGYTF.